The 14 T cell receptor beta chains presented below share a single source sample, sequenced in a study of post-analysis software for immune sequencing data. Overall study results and limits: TRBV5-6, TRBV5-1 and TRBV20-1 belonged to a set of roughly 5 TRBV segments that were more frequent in patients than controls.

No antigens are known for them. The TCR beta cDNA libraries contained unique molecular identifiers. MiXCR, run by TCRdb on the PCR reads, gives a single entry per CDR3 protein. The table records approximately 440,000 distinct CDR3 sequences, under 55% of them present only once. The sample consisted of blood. These receptors were obtained from a girl between 5 and 17 years old with multiple sclerosis.

This clonotype was observed a handful of times. This chain joins TRBV11-1 and TRBJ1-1; possibly TRBD1 for D (6 bases). Germline CDR1 SGHAT, CDR2 FQDESV (reference sequence). The V end was cut by 2 bases, the J end by 2 bases, with 12 bases between. This CDR3 spans 15 amino acids. CDR3 sequence: CASSLPGTPNTEAFF. The CDR3 DNA reads as TGTGCCAGCAGCTTACCTGGGACACCCAACACTGAAGCTTTCTTT.

The table lists this clonotype with a few counts. The rearrangement uses TRBV27 and TRBJ2-7; 7 bases fit TRBD2. CDR3 length: 15 amino acids. CDR1 is MNHEY and CDR2 is SMNVEV in the germline V gene (reference sequence). Trimming cost V 5 bases and J 7 bases; bases outside gene matches: 14. CDR3 amino acids: CASSRTGTGGREQYF. CDR3 DNA: TGTGCCAGCAGTCGAACCGGGACGGGGGGTCGGGAGCAGTACTTC.

The chain joins TRBV14 to TRBJ2-4, with D tentatively TRBD2 (6 bases). Trimming left V 0 bases short and J 6 bases short, with 21 bases between. The CDR3 has 18 residues. The V gene's germline CDR1 is SGHDN and CDR2 FVKESK. The CDR3 DNA reads TGTGCCAGCAGCCAAGATTTTGGCGGGGTTTGGAGTCGAAACATTCAGTACTTC. It codes for CASSQDFGGVWSRNIQYF.

This clonotype has a handful of counts. V is TRBV7-2 and J is TRBJ2-7; 10 nucleotides align to TRBD2. CDR3 length equals 15 residues. The germline V gene has CDR1 SGHTA and CDR2 FQGNSA. V lost 5 bases, J lost 3 bases, and 7 bases stayed unmatched. CDR3 DNA sequence: TGTGCCAGCAGCGCTCGAGCGGGAGGGTACTACGAGCAGTACTTC. Translating it yields CASSARAGGYYEQYF.

The chain links TRBV20-1 to TRBJ2-1; 7 bases align to TRBD1. Losses at the gene ends were 3 bases for V and 9 bases for J; bases not matched to a gene: 8. CDR3 size: 13 residues. Per the germline V gene, CDR1 is DFQATT and CDR2 is SNEGSKA (reference sequence). The CDR3 nucleotides read TGCAGTGCTAGGGGACAGAGGGAGCGTGAGCAGTTCTTC. This gives the protein CSARGQREREQFF.

The chain is built from TRBV18 and TRBJ1-1; D not resolved. V was clipped by 2 bases and J by 3 bases, with 10 bases between them. From germline, CDR1 is KGHSH and CDR2 LQKENI. The CDR3 covers 14 residues. Here the CDR3 reads CASSPDTRDTEAFF. CDR3 sequence (DNA): TGTGCCAGCTCACCAGACACGCGCGACACTGAAGCTTTCTTT.

This clonotype has more than one count but fewer than ten. The chain carries TRBV7-2 and TRBJ2-3; 8 bases agree with TRBD1. Germline V CDR1 and CDR2: SGHTA, FQGNSA. The CDR3 is made up of 17 amino acids. Trimming cost V 3 bases and J 4 bases; bases outside gene matches: 12. CDR3 protein: CASSLGRTGRGSDTQYF. The CDR3 nucleotides read TGTGCCAGCAGCTTGGGGAGGACAGGGAGAGGTTCAGATACGCAGTATTTT.

This clonotype was counted only a few times. The V call is TRBV27, the J call TRBJ2-7; 9 bases map to TRBD1. The CDR3 is 15 residues long. The junction had 10 bases not matched to a gene; V was cut back by 5 bases and J by 5 bases. CDR1 MNHEY and CDR2 SMNVEV come from the germline V gene (reference sequence). CDR3 in amino acids: CASSLMLTGGHEQYF. The CDR3 region has the DNA TGTGCCAGCAGTCTAATGCTCACAGGGGGCCACGAGCAGTACTTC.

This clonotype was seen only a few times. This chain joins TRBV14 and TRBJ2-1; D perhaps matches TRBD1 (5 bases). V was trimmed by 0 bases and J by 5 bases, leaving 11 bases between them. CDR3 length: 15 amino acids. Germline V gives CDR1 SGHDN, CDR2 FVKESK. CDR3 DNA sequence: TGTGCCAGCAGCCAAGAAGGCAGGGTCGACAATGAGCAGTTCTTC. Translation: CASSQEGRVDNEQFF.

The chain combines TRBV20-1 with TRBJ2-7; tentatively, D is TRBD1 or TRBD2 (7 bases each). The J call may be mistaken, given a closer DNA end match to TRBJ2-5. The CDR3 has 14 residues. Germline lookup yields CDR1 DFQATT and CDR2 SNEGSKA (reference sequence). The CDR3 sequence is CSADRASGQETQYF. DNA for the CDR3: TGCAGTGCTGACAGGGCTAGCGGCCAAGAGACCCAGTACTTC.

The V call is TRBV6-6, the J call TRBJ2-5, with D tentatively TRBD1 (6 bases). Germline assignment: CDR1 MNHNY and CDR2 SVGAGI (reference sequence). The CDR3 is made up of 13 amino acids. Trimming cost V 6 bases and J 0 bases, with 8 bases left between them. The CDR3 region is CASRGQHQETQYF. The CDR3 coding sequence is TGTGCCAGCAGAGGACAGCACCAAGAGACCCAGTACTTC.

This clonotype was recorded at least ten times. This chain connects TRBV27 to TRBJ2-7; TRBD1 agrees at 7 bases. The CDR3 extends over 13 amino acids. The V and J ends lost 2 bases and 2 bases, in that order; junction bases with no gene match: 0. The germline V gene has CDR1 MNHEY and CDR2 SMNVEV (reference sequence). This CDR3 is CASSLQGAYEQYF. The CDR3, as DNA: TGTGCCAGCAGTTTACAGGGGGCCTACGAGCAGTACTTC.

Worth noting for this clonotype: The junction and the germline gene differ at one end; a read error may be behind it. J is TRBJ1-2 and V is TRBV4-1; the match to TRBD1 covers 8 bases. The germline gives CDR1 MGHRA, CDR2 YSYEKL. The CDR3 loop spans 14 amino acids. As DNA, the CDR3 is TGCGCCAGCACCCAAGTGGGGGGACAGGACGGCTACACCTTC. This encodes CASTQVGGQDGYTF.

Only a few counts were recorded for this clonotype. The chain carries TRBV20-1 and TRBJ2-1; perhaps TRBD1 as D (6 bases). CDR1 is DFQATT and CDR2 is SNEGSKA in the germline V gene (reference sequence). Trimming left V 4 bases short and J 9 bases short, with 16 bases between. The CDR3 spans 13 residues. DNA for the CDR3: TGCAGTGCTAACCCCCCCCGCAGGGGTGAGCAGTTCTTC. It codes for CSANPPRRGEQFF.